This TCR beta chain is drawn from a study of blood T cell repertoires in COVID-19. Study background: Samples representing acute and convalescent COVID-19 were sourced from the United States, Italy and Spain.

The data were produced by immunoSEQ multiplex PCR, yet TCRdb's version contains in-frame clones alone and is incomplete. This table has approximately 240,000 clones, 80% to 95% appearing once. V lost 3 bases to trimming and J lost 6 bases, with 8 bases between them. The CDR3 totals 13 residues. Germline V gene lookup returns CDR1 KGHSH and CDR2 LQKENI. Clinical history as reported by participants underpinned cohort assignment. Donors of Cohort 3 who recovered were those that had two negative PCRs, clearance, or symptom resolution. Source material: PBMCs or T cells enriched from blood (not recorded which). The clonotype was recovered from a woman younger than 30 who had recovered from COVID-19. The rearrangement links TRBV18 to TRBJ1-4, with no clear D. CDR3 region: CASSPSRDEKLFF. The CDR3 coding sequence is TGTGCCAGCTCACCGAGCCGCGATGAAAAACTGTTTTTT.